What follows describes a single T cell receptor (beta chain). The CDR3 totals 14 residues. Trimming stripped 5 bases from V and 1 base from J, with 11 bases between. Germline CDR1 SGHAT, CDR2 FQNNGV. The sample belongs to a study of blood T cell repertoires in COVID-19. Background on the study: PBMCs, B-cell-depleted T cells, or T cells provided the cDNA or gDNA that made up the material.

Methods used by the authors: By means of reference gene primer amplification, nucleated cell counts were estimated. Data came from immunoSEQ multiplex PCR; TCRdb stores just in-frame clones and leaves some out. V, J and clone size derive from that table, while D and trimming were established from the DNA sequence. The sample yields some 290,000 clones, nearly 90% seen once. The chain combines TRBV11-2 with TRBJ1-1; no firm D call. Sequenced sample: PBMCs or T cells enriched from blood (not recorded which). This clonotype was sampled from a woman aged 25-40 years who had recovered from COVID-19. CDR3 region: CASSDITSNTEAFF. CDR3 in DNA: TGTGCCAGCAGCGACATTACATCGAACACTGAAGCTTTCTTT.